This T cell receptor beta chain was found in a study of OX40 agonist ivuxolimab in advanced cancers. Generated by immunoSEQ multiplex PCR, the TCRdb table keeps only in-frame clones and is missing some. The top ten clones hold under 2% of a sample with more than 70,000 clones, just over 85% of them seen once. Germline V lookup: CDR1 MNHNS, CDR2 SASEGT. The V end was cut by 3 bases, the J end by 1 base, with 12 bases between. This CDR3 contains 16 residues. The source material was CD4+ or CD8+ T cells sorted from blood, sampled in a trial of the OX40 agonist ivuxolimab. This sequence was found in an adult with an advanced solid tumor such as melanoma, head and neck, liver or kidney cancer. This rearrangement joins TRBV6-1 to TRBJ2-2; D possibly corresponds to TRBD1 (5 bases). CDR3 sequence (DNA): TGTGCCAGCAGTGAGCAGGGAATTGGGAACACCGGGGAGCTGTTTTTT. Its protein is CASSEQGIGNTGELFF.